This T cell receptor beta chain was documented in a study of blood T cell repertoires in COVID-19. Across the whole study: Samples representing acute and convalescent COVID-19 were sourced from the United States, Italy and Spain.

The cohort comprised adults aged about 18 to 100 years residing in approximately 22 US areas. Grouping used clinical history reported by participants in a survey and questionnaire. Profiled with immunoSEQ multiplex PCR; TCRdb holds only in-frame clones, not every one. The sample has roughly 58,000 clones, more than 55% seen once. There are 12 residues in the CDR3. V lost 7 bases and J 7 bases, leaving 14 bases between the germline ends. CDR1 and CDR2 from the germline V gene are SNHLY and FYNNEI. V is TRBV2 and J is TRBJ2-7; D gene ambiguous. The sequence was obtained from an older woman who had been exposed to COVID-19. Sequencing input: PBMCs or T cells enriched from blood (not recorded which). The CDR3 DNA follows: TGTGCCAGCAAAGTGGGCGTTCTGGAGCAGTACTTC. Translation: CASKVGVLEQYF.